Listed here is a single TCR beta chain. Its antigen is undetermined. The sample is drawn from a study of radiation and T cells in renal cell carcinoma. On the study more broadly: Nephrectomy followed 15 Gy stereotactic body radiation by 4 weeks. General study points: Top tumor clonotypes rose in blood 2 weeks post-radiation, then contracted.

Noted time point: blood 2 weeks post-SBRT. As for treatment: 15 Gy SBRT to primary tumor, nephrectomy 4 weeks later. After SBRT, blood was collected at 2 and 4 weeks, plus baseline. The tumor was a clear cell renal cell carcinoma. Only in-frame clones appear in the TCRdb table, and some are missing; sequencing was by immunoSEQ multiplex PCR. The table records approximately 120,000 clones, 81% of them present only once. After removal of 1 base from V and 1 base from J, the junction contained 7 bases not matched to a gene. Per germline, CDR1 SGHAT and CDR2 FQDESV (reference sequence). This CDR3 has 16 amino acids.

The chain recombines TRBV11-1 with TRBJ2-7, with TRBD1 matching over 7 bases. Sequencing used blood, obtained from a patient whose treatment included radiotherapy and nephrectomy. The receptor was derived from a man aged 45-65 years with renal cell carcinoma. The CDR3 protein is CASSLERGPDSYEQYF. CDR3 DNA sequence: TGTGCCAGCAGCTTAGAAAGGGGGCCCGATTCCTACGAGCAGTACTTC.